This T cell receptor beta chain was captured by sequencing in a study of metastatic and nonmetastatic thyroid tumors. Overall study: A comparison of repertoires was made across blood and tumor or nodule tissue from malignant and benign thyroid patients. Study-level findings and limits: As reported, TCR beta diversity in blood and tumor was significantly higher in malignant thyroid tumors than in benign nodules.

On this clone itself: The antigen is not known.

Germline values: CDR1 DFQATT, CDR2 SNEGSKA (reference sequence). Trimming at V came to 4 bases and at J to 0 bases, leaving 8 bases not matched to a gene. CDR3 length: 15 amino acids. Not a single patient had been given any form of treatment at any point before undergoing thyroid surgery. In the original analysis: To classify distant metastasis in papillary thyroid cancer, a model was built from CDR3 differences across clinicopathological groups. TCRdb called clones again from the PCR reads with MiXCR. These V and J calls originate from TCRdb's pipeline instead of the authors' own analysis. This sample has roughly 16,000 clones, with approximately 30% found just once.

This chain uses TRBV20-1 with TRBJ1-2; 7 bases match TRBD1. This sequence originates from a male donor with papillary thyroid cancer or a benign thyroid nodule (not recorded which). Some clones in this sample may be carry-over from other donors' samples. The sample consisted of tumor tissue. CDR3 in amino acids: CSAKGQTRANYGYTF. In DNA, the CDR3 is TGCAGTGCTAAGGGACAGACAAGAGCTAACTATGGCTACACCTTC.